This T cell receptor (beta chain) originates from a study of neoadjuvant anti-PD-1 for oral cavity cancer. Produced via immunoSEQ multiplex PCR; TCRdb's table is partial and in-frame only. The sample carries fewer than 15,000 clones, roughly 67% recorded once. Germline CDR1 reads MGHDK; CDR2 reads SYGVNS. V lost 3 bases, J lost 7 bases, and 12 bases lay in between. This CDR3 spans 13 amino acids. The sample was PBMCs, taken before nivolumab (anti-PD-1) treatment. The V call is TRBV25-1, the J call TRBJ1-2; D is possibly TRBD1 (5 bases). This clonotype originated in a person between 35 and 79 years old with oral cavity squamous cell carcinoma. CDR3 in DNA: TGTGCCAGCAGTGAGGGGGAGCCATTTGGCTACACCTTC. Translating it yields CASSEGEPFGYTF.